The clone carrying this T cell receptor (beta chain) was counted between two and nine times. The data were obtained in a study of blood T cells in healthy people across ages. The CDR3 is made up of 14 amino acids. Germline CDR1 reads SQVTM; CDR2 reads ANQGSEA. Between the trimmed V and J ends, which lost 4 bases and 5 bases, there was a span of 16 bases. A second PCR, run for roughly 7 to 11 cycles, used a sample-barcoded 5' primer plus a J-beta primer mix. TCRdb passed the 5' RACE reads through MiXCR, listing each CDR3 protein once. The data contain more than 650,000 distinct CDR3 sequences, 22% of them seen just once; the ten biggest clones take up 20% to 25%.

This sequence originates from a man in his 70s in good health. The chain recombines TRBV29-1 with TRBJ2-3; D tentatively reads TRBD1 or TRBD2 (5 bases each). Sequenced: blood. The CDR3 DNA reads as TGCAGCGTTGGTGGGGGAAGAGGACAAGATACGCAGTATTTT. It yields the protein CSVGGGRGQDTQYF.